These 18 T cell receptor beta chains originate from one sample sequenced in a study of pediatric ulcerative colitis. Produced via immunoSEQ multiplex PCR; TCRdb's table is partial and in-frame only. The sample includes 55,000 to 65,000 clones, around 80% of them seen just once. Sequenced material: blood. Receptors originate from a boy younger than 18 with moderate ulcerative colitis.

This clone came up once. The chain has TRBV5-1 and TRBJ2-7; D perhaps matches TRBD2 (7 bases). This CDR3 is 17 amino acids long. Germline CDR1 reads SGHRS; CDR2 reads YFSETQ. Trimming removed 2 bases from V and 1 base from J, with 19 bases in between. The CDR3 sequence is CASSFKIPGGPSYEQYF. CDR3 in DNA: TGCGCCAGCAGCTTCAAAATACCCGGGGGGCCATCCTACGAGCAGTACTTC. Using reference TRBV5-1 and TRBJ2-7 for the parts outside the CDR3, the full variable domain is KAGVTQTPRYLIKTRGQQVTLSCSPISGHRSVSWYQQTPGQGLQFLFEYFSETQRNKGNFPGRFSGRQFSNSRSEMNVSTLELGDSALYLCASSFKIPGGPSYEQYFGPGTRLTVT.

This chain joins TRBV11-2 and TRBJ2-7; D gene uncertain. V was pared by 5 bases and J by 3 bases, with 5 bases between. This CDR3 has 11 residues. Germline V gene lookup returns CDR1 SGHAT and CDR2 FQNNGV. In nucleotides, the CDR3 is TGTGCCAGCAGCCAAAACTACGAGCAGTACTTC. This codes for CASSQNYEQYF.

The V call is TRBV5-6, the J call TRBJ1-5; weak D call: TRBD1 (5 bases). Trimming pared 4 bases from V and 4 bases from J, leaving 15 bases between. The CDR3 loop spans 15 amino acids. Germline CDR1 is SGHDT and CDR2 is YYEEEE. The DNA for the CDR3 is TGTGCCAGCAGCCGGGGGACTGTTAGGAATCAGCCCCAGCATTTT. Protein sequence: CASSRGTVRNQPQHF.

CDR3 protein: CASIKDPNTEAFF. For the CDR3, the DNA is TGTGCCAGCATTAAGGATCCGAACACTGAAGCTTTCTTT. The rearrangement links TRBV2 to TRBJ1-1, with unresolved D. V was cut by 7 bases and J by 1 base, with 10 bases left in between. Germline V CDR1 and CDR2: SNHLY, FYNNEI. The CDR3 is 13 residues long.

The table lists this clone with a few counts. The chain has TRBV2 and TRBJ2-2; the D is unclear. V lost 7 bases and J lost 3, with 9 bases in between. Germline CDR1 and CDR2: SNHLY and FYNNEI. CDR3 length equals 13 residues. CDR3 in amino acids: CASTSYHTGELFF. The CDR3 DNA follows: TGTGCCAGCACTTCATATCACACCGGGGAGCTGTTTTTT.

This clone turned up a few times. V and J are TRBV27 and TRBJ1-2, with D hard to call. The germline V and J ends were trimmed by 3 bases and 4 bases, with 18 bases remaining between them. Germline V gives CDR1 MNHEY, CDR2 SMNVEV (reference sequence). The CDR3 sequence is 16 residues long. CDR3 in DNA: TGTGCCAGCAGTTTTCGCCCTCCGGGGTCCGGCTATGGCTACACCTTC. Amino acids: CASSFRPPGSGYGYTF.

This chain joins TRBV5-1 and TRBJ1-2, with TRBD1 matching over 7 bases. Unmatched junction bases numbered 11, after V lost 4 bases and J lost 2 bases. Germline V gene lookup returns CDR1 SGHRS and CDR2 YFSETQ. CDR3 length equals 16 residues. The DNA for the CDR3 is TGCGCCAGCAGCCCCACGGCCCTGGGACAGAACTATGGCTACACCTTC. This translates into CASSPTALGQNYGYTF.

This chain uses TRBV29-1 with TRBJ1-2, with 7 bases fitting TRBD1. V trimming: 0 bases; J trimming: 6 bases; junction bases outside the gene matches: 4. The CDR3 length is 13 residues. Germline CDR1 SQVTM, CDR2 ANQGSEA. The CDR3 here is CSVEDDQGDGYTF. DNA of the CDR3: TGCAGCGTTGAAGACGACCAGGGGGATGGCTACACCTTC.

The gene calls are TRBV27 and TRBJ1-1; D is ambiguous. V dropped 7 bases and J dropped 6 bases, with 15 bases sitting between them. CDR3 length equals 13 residues. CDR1 MNHEY and CDR2 SMNVEV come from the germline V gene (reference sequence). The CDR3 bases are TGTGCCAGCATCAAGATCGGAAGCGCTGAAGCTTTCTTT. It is translated as CASIKIGSAEAFF.

The chain has TRBV19 and TRBJ2-7; TRBD1 matches 9 bases. The CDR3 contains 17 residues. J gave up 2 bases and V 5 bases, and 13 bases lay outside the gene matches. CDR1 is LNHDA and CDR2 is SQIVND in the germline V gene (reference sequence). CDR3 residues: CASSPPGQGSFPYEQYF. The CDR3 DNA reads as TGTGCCAGTAGTCCCCCAGGACAGGGGTCCTTTCCCTACGAGCAGTACTTC. The full variable domain, with the rest looked up from reference TRBV19 and TRBJ2-7, is DGGITQSPKYLFRKEGQNVTLSCEQNLNHDAMYWYRQDPGQGLRLIYYSQIVNDFQKGDIAEGYSVSREKKESFPLTVTSAQKNPTAFYLCASSPPGQGSFPYEQYFGPGTRLTVT.

V usage is TRBV6-8 and J usage is TRBJ1-1; D not resolved. Looked up from germline, CDR1 is MNHGY and CDR2 is SAAAGT. CDR3 length: 14 residues. V lost 6 bases to trimming and J lost 0 bases, with 11 bases between them. As DNA, the CDR3 is TGTGCCAGCAGAGTCGAATACCTGAACACTGAAGCTTTCTTT. It specifies CASRVEYLNTEAFF.

The V call is TRBV7-9, the J call TRBJ1-3; D not resolved. Per germline, CDR1 SEHNR and CDR2 FQNEAQ (reference sequence). The CDR3 is 13 residues long. Trimming pared 1 base from V and 2 bases from J, leaving 3 bases between. The CDR3 sequence is CASSLETGNTIYF. CDR3 nucleotides: TGTGCCAGCAGCTTAGAAACTGGAAACACCATATATTTT.

V and J are TRBV7-8 and TRBJ1-5; D is unresolved. CDR1 and CDR2 from the germline V gene are SGHVS and FQNEAQ. Trimming left V 5 bases short and J 10 bases short, with 15 bases between. This CDR3 contains 13 residues. CDR3 in amino acids: CASSPDTINPQHF. CDR3 nucleotides: TGTGCCAGCAGCCCTGACACGATCAATCCCCAGCATTTT.

This sequence joins TRBV27 and TRBJ1-1, with D unresolved. The germline V gene has CDR1 MNHEY and CDR2 SMNVEV (reference sequence). The length of the CDR3 is 13 residues. V was cut by 3 bases and J by 6 bases, with 11 bases left in between. CDR3 coding DNA: TGTGCCAGCAGTTTCGTACAGTGGGCTGAAGCTTTCTTT. It encodes CASSFVQWAEAFF.

The J gene is TRBJ1-3, the V gene TRBV2; TRBD1 is a possible D gene (5 bases). Germline V gene sequence: CDR1 SNHLY, CDR2 FYNNEI. Between the trimmed V and J ends, which lost 7 bases and 4 bases, there was a span of 17 bases. The CDR3 has 15 amino acids. This chain's CDR3 is CASKTQGSPGNTIYF. The CDR3 DNA reads as TGTGCCAGCAAAACTCAGGGTTCTCCGGGAAACACCATATATTTT.

CDR3 loop: CASSLFTGLLNEKLFF. The CDR3 DNA reads TGTGCCAGCAGTTTATTCACAGGGCTTCTTAATGAAAAACTGTTTTTT. V gene TRBV28 combines with J gene TRBJ1-4; D perhaps matches TRBD1 (6 bases). This CDR3 has 16 amino acids. The germline gives CDR1 MDHEN, CDR2 SYDVKM. Between the trimmed V and J ends, which lost 1 base and 4 bases, there was a span of 13 bases.

The V gene is TRBV6-5, the J gene TRBJ2-7; possible D gene TRBD2, 6 bases. V was cut by 10 bases and J by 3 bases, with 16 bases left in between. CDR1 is MNHEY, CDR2 SVGAGI, per germline. This CDR3 has 13 residues. The CDR3: CATRRREGYEQYF. The CDR3 region has the DNA TGTGCCACCAGAAGGAGGGAAGGCTACGAGCAGTACTTC.

V and J are TRBV2 and TRBJ2-7; D call uncertain. CDR3 length: 14 amino acids. Germline V gene sequence: CDR1 SNHLY, CDR2 FYNNEI. With 2 bases removed from V and 1 base from J, the gap between germline ends came to 9 bases. CDR3 amino acids: CASSERDGSYEQYF. The CDR3 region has the DNA TGTGCCAGCAGTGAAAGGGATGGATCCTACGAGCAGTACTTC.